This TCR beta chain was recovered during a study of T cells in Graves' hyperthyroidism and ophthalmopathy. Researchers barred patients who had uncontrolled infection, other autoimmune disease, pregnancy or lactation. There were TCR beta CDR3 regions amplified from RNA transcripts. RT-PCR in the first round (using the HTBI primer set) targeted the TCR CDR3. TCRdb re-analysed the multiplex PCR reads in MiXCR, keeping a single row per CDR3 protein. The profile shows 400,000 to 600,000 distinct CDR3 sequences, more than 20% of them singletons. This clonotype was seen repeatedly, ten times or more. This CDR3 has 18 residues. V dropped 7 bases and J dropped 2 bases, with 24 bases sitting between them.

The sample comprised blood. The chain is built from TRBV12-3 or TRBV12-4 and TRBJ1-5; D not resolved. This TCR derives from a man younger than 35 with Graves' hyperthyroidism. The chain's CDR3 is CASTNLRTGSVGNQPQHF. The DNA for the CDR3 is TGTGCCAGCACCAACTTGAGGACGGGCAGTGTGGGCAATCAGCCCCAGCATTTT.